A single sample gave rise to the 16 T cell receptor beta chains below, sequenced in a study of cytomegalovirus exposure and HLA in healthy donors. The PCR ran on 60 Vbeta and 13 Jbeta primers. Using immunoSEQ multiplex PCR, the repertoire was profiled, and TCRdb retains in-frame clones only, with some absent. The data show about 160,000 clones, with roughly 80% seen just once and about 0.8% held by the top ten. Sequencing was done on a sample of PBMCs. The origin of the receptors is a young woman in good health and CMV-seronegative.

The V and J genes are TRBV29-1 and TRBJ1-1, with D possibly being TRBD1 (5 bases). The CDR3 contains 13 residues. The V end lost 2 bases, the J end lost 3 bases, and 10 bases lay between the germline ends. Germline V gene sequence: CDR1 SQVTM, CDR2 ANQGSEA. The CDR3 region is CSVEQGWDTEAFF. For the CDR3, the DNA is TGCAGCGTTGAACAGGGTTGGGACACTGAAGCTTTCTTT.

The chain carries TRBV29-1 and TRBJ1-5; 8 bases fit TRBD1. This CDR3 has 13 residues. Trimming cost V 7 bases and J 7 bases; bases outside gene matches: 9. The germline gives CDR1 SQVTM, CDR2 ANQGSEA. The CDR3 region is CSGLQGEGQPQHF. CDR3 coding DNA: TGCAGCGGCCTACAGGGGGAAGGACAGCCCCAGCATTTT.

This clone was recorded only once. V is TRBV25-1 and J is TRBJ1-2; the D gene is possibly TRBD1 (6 bases). V was cut by 8 bases and J by 12 bases, with 16 bases left in between. This CDR3 spans 11 amino acids. The V gene's germline CDR1 is MGHDK and CDR2 SYGVNS. The CDR3 DNA sequence: TGTGCCAGCCGGCAGGGGCGGGTGGACACCTTC. Translation: CASRQGRVDTF.

The chain carries TRBV5-1 and TRBJ1-2, with a tentative D call TRBD1 (5 bases). Per the germline V gene, CDR1 is SGHRS and CDR2 is YFSETQ. Trimming took 1 base from V and 2 from J, leaving 12 bases between them. CDR3 size: 15 residues. In nucleotides, the CDR3 is TGCGCCAGCAGCTTGATCGGCAGGGCGAACTATGGCTACACCTTC. This sequence encodes CASSLIGRANYGYTF.

This chain joins TRBV5-1 and TRBJ1-1, with TRBD1 as a possible D gene (6 bases). Looked up from germline, CDR1 is SGHRS and CDR2 is YFSETQ. The CDR3 contains 14 residues. The ends were cut back, 0 bases at V and 2 bases at J, with 8 bases in the middle. This chain's CDR3 is CASSLGGGNTEAFF. The CDR3 nucleotides read TGCGCCAGCAGCTTGGGTGGGGGCAACACTGAAGCTTTCTTT. Together with reference TRBV5-1 and TRBJ1-1, the CDR3 gives the full variable domain: KAGVTQTPRYLIKTRGQQVTLSCSPISGHRSVSWYQQTPGQGLQFLFEYFSETQRNKGNFPGRFSGRQFSNSRSEMNVSTLELGDSALYLCASSLGGGNTEAFFGQGTRLTVV.

The chain uses TRBV4-1 and TRBJ2-2; TRBD2 agrees at 10 bases. The germline CDR1 and CDR2 sequences are MGHRA and YSYEKL. Trimming took 5 bases from V and 5 from J; bases not matched to a gene: 11. The CDR3 length is 17 residues. Here the CDR3 DNA reads TGCGCCAGCAGCGGGGTCCTAGCGGGAGATGGTACCGGGGAGCTGTTTTTT. It translates to CASSGVLAGDGTGELFF.

V is TRBV19 and J is TRBJ2-1, with TRBD2 matching over 10 bases. The junction had 4 bases not matched to a gene; V was cut back by 9 bases and J by 2 bases. CDR1 LNHDA and CDR2 SQIVND come from the germline V gene (reference sequence). This CDR3 region has 14 residues. The CDR3 here is CASIGLAAYNEQFF. The CDR3, as DNA: TGTGCCAGCATTGGACTAGCGGCCTACAATGAGCAGTTCTTC.

The V call is TRBV6-1, the J call TRBJ1-1; 7 bases are shared with TRBD1. The CDR3 has 13 residues. The germline CDR1 and CDR2 sequences are MNHNS and SASEGT. Trimming took 6 bases from V and 3 from J; bases not matched to a gene: 4. CDR3 in amino acids: CASSDRAHTEAFF. CDR3 in DNA: TGTGCCAGCAGCGACAGGGCTCACACTGAAGCTTTCTTT.

The J gene is TRBJ2-3, the V gene TRBV2; D may be TRBD2 (6 bases). This CDR3 has 16 residues. CDR1 is SNHLY and CDR2 is FYNNEI in the germline V gene. The V gene lost 4 bases and the J gene lost 2 bases, with 16 bases spanning the gap. DNA for the CDR3: TGTGCCAGCAGTGTCGGGGGTGCAGGGTACACAGATACGCAGTATTTT. This codes for CASSVGGAGYTDTQYF.

This chain connects TRBV30 to TRBJ1-6, with D uncertain. The CDR3 loop spans 13 amino acids. Deletions cut 2 bases from V and 7 bases from J, with 9 bases between. CDR1 is GTSNPN and CDR2 is SVGIG in the germline V gene (reference sequence). This CDR3 reads CAWSYGYNSPLHF. CDR3 DNA sequence: TGTGCCTGGAGTTACGGTTACAATTCACCCCTCCACTTT.

This clone was seen a handful of times. V and J are TRBV27 and TRBJ2-5; 12 bases line up with TRBD1. V shed 5 bases, J shed 5 bases, and the junction held 12 bases outside the gene matches. The CDR3 extends over 17 amino acids. Germline loops: CDR1 MNHEY, CDR2 SMNVEV (reference sequence). Written as DNA, the CDR3 is TGTGCCAGCAGTCCCCTAGGGACAGGGGGCTGGTGGGAGACCCAGTACTTC. This gives the protein CASSPLGTGGWWETQYF.

Remarks on this clone: The junction departs from germline at one end; a sequencing error may be responsible. The genes are TRBV7-9 and TRBJ2-2; D perhaps matches TRBD2 (5 bases). The germline V gene encodes CDR1 SEHNR and CDR2 FQNEAQ (reference sequence). The CDR3 spans 14 residues. The CDR3 loop reads CSSSRGKDTGELFF. Here the CDR3 DNA reads TGTTCCAGCAGCCGAGGGAAGGACACCGGGGAGCTGTTTTTT. Variable domain in full (rest from reference TRBV7-9 and TRBJ2-2): DTGVSQNPRHKITKRGQNVTFRCDPISEHNRLYWYRQTLGQGPEFLTYFQNEAQLEKSRLLSDRFSAERPKGSFSTLEIQRTEQGDSAMYLCSSSRGKDTGELFFGEGSRLTVL.

This clone was detected only once. The chain has TRBV5-1 and TRBJ1-1, with a tentative D call TRBD1 (5 bases). From germline, CDR1 is SGHRS and CDR2 YFSETQ. The CDR3 is made up of 16 amino acids. V shed 0 bases and J shed 1 base, with 13 bases lying between them. The CDR3 loop reads CASSLGVLGGNTEAFF. The DNA for the CDR3 is TGCGCCAGCAGCTTGGGCGTTCTGGGGGGGAACACTGAAGCTTTCTTT. The full variable domain, completed using reference TRBV5-1 and TRBJ1-1, is KAGVTQTPRYLIKTRGQQVTLSCSPISGHRSVSWYQQTPGQGLQFLFEYFSETQRNKGNFPGRFSGRQFSNSRSEMNVSTLELGDSALYLCASSLGVLGGNTEAFFGQGTRLTVV.

The J gene is TRBJ2-5, the V gene TRBV7-9; 9 nucleotides match TRBD1. The CDR3 loop spans 14 amino acids. The junction had 6 bases not matched to a gene; V was cut back by 5 bases and J by 5 bases. CDR1 and CDR2 (germline): SEHNR, FQNEAQ (reference sequence). The chain's CDR3 is CASSRDRARETQYF. Written as DNA, the CDR3 is TGTGCCAGCAGCCGGGACAGGGCTCGGGAGACCCAGTACTTC. The complete variable domain, with remaining parts taken from reference TRBV7-9 and TRBJ2-5, reads DTGVSQNPRHKITKRGQNVTFRCDPISEHNRLYWYRQTLGQGPEFLTYFQNEAQLEKSRLLSDRFSAERPKGSFSTLEIQRTEQGDSAMYLCASSRDRARETQYFGPGTRLLVL.

This chain links TRBV5-1 with TRBJ2-7; 10 bases are a match to TRBD2. The CDR3 runs 15 residues. The V segment lost 0 bases and the J segment 3 bases; nucleotides outside the gene matches: 3. Germline V gene lookup returns CDR1 SGHRS and CDR2 YFSETQ. The CDR3 protein is CASSLERTSGYEQYF. The DNA of the CDR3 is TGCGCCAGCAGCTTGGAGAGGACTAGCGGCTACGAGCAGTACTTC.

The chain has TRBV5-1 and TRBJ2-1, with a possible D match to TRBD1 (5 bases). Trimming removed 1 base from V and 5 bases from J, with 7 bases in between. Germline lookup yields CDR1 SGHRS and CDR2 YFSETQ. This CDR3 contains 13 residues. The CDR3 bases are TGCGCCAGCAGCTTGTCCAGGGACAATGAGCAGTTCTTC. Translated: CASSLSRDNEQFF.